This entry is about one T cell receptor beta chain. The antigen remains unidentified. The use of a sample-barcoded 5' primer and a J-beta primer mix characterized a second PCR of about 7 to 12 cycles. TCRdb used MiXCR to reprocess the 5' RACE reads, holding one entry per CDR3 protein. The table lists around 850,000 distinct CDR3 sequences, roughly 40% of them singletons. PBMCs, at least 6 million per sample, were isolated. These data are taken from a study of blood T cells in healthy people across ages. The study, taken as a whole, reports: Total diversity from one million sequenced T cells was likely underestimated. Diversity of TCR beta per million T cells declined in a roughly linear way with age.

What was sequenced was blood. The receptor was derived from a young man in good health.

The CDR3 coding sequence is TGCGCCAGCAGCTTGAAACAGCCCCTCGGCGAGCAGTACTTC. The encoded protein is CASSLKQPLGEQYF. V and J are TRBV5-1 and TRBJ2-7; D uncertain. The CDR3 contains 14 residues. Germline CDR1 and CDR2: SGHRS and YFSETQ. V dropped 1 base and J dropped 6 bases, with 14 bases sitting between them. The whole variable domain, remainder taken from reference TRBV5-1 and TRBJ2-7, is KAGVTQTPRYLIKTRGQQVTLSCSPISGHRSVSWYQQTPGQGLQFLFEYFSETQRNKGNFPGRFSGRQFSNSRSEMNVSTLELGDSALYLCASSLKQPLGEQYFGPGTRLTVT.